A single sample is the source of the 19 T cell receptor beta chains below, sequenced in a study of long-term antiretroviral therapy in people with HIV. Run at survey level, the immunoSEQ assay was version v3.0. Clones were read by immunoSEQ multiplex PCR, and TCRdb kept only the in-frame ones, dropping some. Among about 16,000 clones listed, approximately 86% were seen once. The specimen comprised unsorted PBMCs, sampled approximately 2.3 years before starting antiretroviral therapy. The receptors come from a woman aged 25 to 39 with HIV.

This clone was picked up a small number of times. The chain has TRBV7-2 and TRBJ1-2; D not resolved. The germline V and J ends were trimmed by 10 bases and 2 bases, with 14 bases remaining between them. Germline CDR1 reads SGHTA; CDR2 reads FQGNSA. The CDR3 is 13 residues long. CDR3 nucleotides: TGTGCCACAAAGAGGACGGAGAACTATGGCTACACCTTC. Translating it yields CATKRTENYGYTF.

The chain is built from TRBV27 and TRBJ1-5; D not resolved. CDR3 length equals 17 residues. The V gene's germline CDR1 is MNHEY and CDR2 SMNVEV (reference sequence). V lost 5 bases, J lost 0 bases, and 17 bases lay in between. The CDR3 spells CASSRRSGDNSNQPQHF. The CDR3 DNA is TGTGCCAGCAGTCGGAGGTCGGGAGACAATAGCAATCAGCCCCAGCATTTT.

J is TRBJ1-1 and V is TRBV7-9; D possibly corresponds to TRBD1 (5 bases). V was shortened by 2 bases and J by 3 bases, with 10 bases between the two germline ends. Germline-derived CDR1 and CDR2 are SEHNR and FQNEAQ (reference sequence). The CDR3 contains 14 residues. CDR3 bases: TGTGCCAGCAGCTTACAGGGAGTCTACACTGAAGCTTTCTTT. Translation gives CASSLQGVYTEAFF.

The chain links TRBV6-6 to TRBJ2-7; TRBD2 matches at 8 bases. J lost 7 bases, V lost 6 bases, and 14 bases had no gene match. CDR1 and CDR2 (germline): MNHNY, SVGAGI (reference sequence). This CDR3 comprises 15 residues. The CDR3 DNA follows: TGTGCCAGCAGCACCGGGACTAGAAACCAGGGGGAGCAGTACTTC. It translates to CASSTGTRNQGEQYF.

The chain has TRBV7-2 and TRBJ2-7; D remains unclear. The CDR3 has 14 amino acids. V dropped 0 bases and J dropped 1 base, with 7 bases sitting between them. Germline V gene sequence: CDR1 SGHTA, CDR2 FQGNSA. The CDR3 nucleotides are TGTGCCAGCAGCTTAGCGTTCTCATCCTACGAGCAGTACTTC. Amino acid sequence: CASSLAFSSYEQYF. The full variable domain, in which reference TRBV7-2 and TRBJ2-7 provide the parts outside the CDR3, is GAGVSQSPSNKVTEKGKDVELRCDPISGHTALYWYRQSLGQGLEFLIYFQGNSAPDKSGLPSDRFSAERTGGSVSTLTIQRTQQEDSAVYLCASSLAFSSYEQYFGPGTRLTVT.

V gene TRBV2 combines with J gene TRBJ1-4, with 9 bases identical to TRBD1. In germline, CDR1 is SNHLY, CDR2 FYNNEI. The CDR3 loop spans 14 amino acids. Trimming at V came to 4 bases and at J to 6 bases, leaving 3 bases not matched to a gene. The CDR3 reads CASSGDRGDEKLFF. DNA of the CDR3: TGTGCCAGCAGTGGTGACAGGGGGGATGAAAAACTGTTTTTT.

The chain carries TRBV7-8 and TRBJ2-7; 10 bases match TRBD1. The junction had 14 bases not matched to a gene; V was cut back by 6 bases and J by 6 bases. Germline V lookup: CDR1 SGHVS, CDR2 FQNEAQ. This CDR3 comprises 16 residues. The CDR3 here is CASSPTQGQGPLEQYF. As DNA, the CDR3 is TGTGCCAGCAGTCCCACTCAGGGACAGGGGCCCCTCGAGCAGTACTTC. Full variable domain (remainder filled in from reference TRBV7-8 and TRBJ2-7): GAGVSQSPRYKVAKRGQDVALRCDPISGHVSLFWYQQALGQGPEFLTYFQNEAQLDKSGLPSDRFFAERPEGSVSTLKIQRTQQEDSAVYLCASSPTQGQGPLEQYFGPGTRLTVT.

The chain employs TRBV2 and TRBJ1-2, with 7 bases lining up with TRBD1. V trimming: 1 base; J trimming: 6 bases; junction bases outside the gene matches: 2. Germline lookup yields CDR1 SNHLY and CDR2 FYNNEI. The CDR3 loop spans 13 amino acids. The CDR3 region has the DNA TGTGCCAGCAGTGAAGAGACAGGGCATGGCTACACCTTC. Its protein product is CASSEETGHGYTF.

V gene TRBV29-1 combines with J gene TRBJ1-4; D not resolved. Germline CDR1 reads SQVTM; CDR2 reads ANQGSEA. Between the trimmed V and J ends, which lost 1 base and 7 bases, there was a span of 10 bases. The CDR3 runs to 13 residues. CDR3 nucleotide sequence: TGCAGCGTTGAAGTCGCCGACGGTGAAAAACTGTTTTTT. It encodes CSVEVADGEKLFF.

The CDR3 sequence: CASSSRGGSDTQYF. CDR3 coding DNA: TGCGCCAGCAGCTCCAGGGGGGGTTCAGATACGCAGTATTTT. The gene calls are TRBV5-1 and TRBJ2-3; D tentatively reads TRBD1 or TRBD2 (7 bases each). CDR1 is SGHRS and CDR2 is YFSETQ in the germline V gene. V lost 3 bases to trimming and J lost 4 bases, with 12 bases between them. The length of the CDR3 is 14 residues.

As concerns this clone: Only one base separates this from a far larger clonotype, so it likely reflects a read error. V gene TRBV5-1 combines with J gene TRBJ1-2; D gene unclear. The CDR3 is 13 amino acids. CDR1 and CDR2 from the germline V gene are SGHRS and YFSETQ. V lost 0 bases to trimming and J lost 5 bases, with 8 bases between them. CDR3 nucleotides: TGCGCCAGCAGCTTGGCGAATTTATATGGCTACACCTTC. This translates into CASSLANLYGYTF.

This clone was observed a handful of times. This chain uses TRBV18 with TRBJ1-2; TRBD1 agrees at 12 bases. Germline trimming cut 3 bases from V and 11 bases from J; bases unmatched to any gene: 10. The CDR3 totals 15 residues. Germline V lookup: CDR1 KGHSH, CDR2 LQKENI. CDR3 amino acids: CASSPGDRGLKRYTF. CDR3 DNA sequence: TGTGCCAGCTCACCTGGGGACAGGGGGCTGAAGAGGTACACCTTC.

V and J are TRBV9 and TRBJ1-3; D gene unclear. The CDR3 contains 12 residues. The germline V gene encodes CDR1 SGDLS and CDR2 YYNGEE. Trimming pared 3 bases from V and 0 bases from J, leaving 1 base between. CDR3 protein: CASSASGNTIYF. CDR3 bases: TGTGCCAGCAGCGCCTCTGGAAACACCATATATTTT.

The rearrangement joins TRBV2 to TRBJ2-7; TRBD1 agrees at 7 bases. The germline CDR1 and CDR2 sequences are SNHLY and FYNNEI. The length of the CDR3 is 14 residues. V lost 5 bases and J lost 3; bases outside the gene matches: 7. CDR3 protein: CASSTQGLDYEQYF. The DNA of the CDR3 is TGTGCCAGCAGTACACAGGGGCTTGACTACGAGCAGTACTTC.

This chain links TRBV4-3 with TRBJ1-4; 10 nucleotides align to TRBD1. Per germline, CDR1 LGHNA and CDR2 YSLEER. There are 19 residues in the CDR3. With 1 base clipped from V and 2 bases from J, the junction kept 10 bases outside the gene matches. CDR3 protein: CASSQVFGTGALTNEKLFF. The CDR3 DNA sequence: TGCGCCAGCAGCCAAGTTTTCGGGACAGGGGCGCTTACTAATGAAAAACTGTTTTTT.

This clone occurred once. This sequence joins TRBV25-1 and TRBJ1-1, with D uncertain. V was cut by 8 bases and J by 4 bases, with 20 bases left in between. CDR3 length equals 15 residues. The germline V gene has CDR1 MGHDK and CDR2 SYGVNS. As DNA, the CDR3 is TGTGCCAGCTCGGAACTATCGACTTGGGGCACTGAAGCTTTCTTT. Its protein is CASSELSTWGTEAFF.

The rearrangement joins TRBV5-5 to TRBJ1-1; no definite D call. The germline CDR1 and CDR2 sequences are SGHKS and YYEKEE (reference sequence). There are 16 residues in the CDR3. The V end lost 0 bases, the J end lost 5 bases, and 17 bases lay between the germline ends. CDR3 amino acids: CASSLDSGIGRTEAFF. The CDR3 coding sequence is TGTGCCAGCAGCTTGGACAGCGGGATCGGAAGGACTGAAGCTTTCTTT.

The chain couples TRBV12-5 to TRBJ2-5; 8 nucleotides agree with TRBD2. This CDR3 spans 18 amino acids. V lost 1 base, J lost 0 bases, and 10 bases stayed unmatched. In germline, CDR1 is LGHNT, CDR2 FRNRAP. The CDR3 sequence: CASGLDYTGGPYQETQYF. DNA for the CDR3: TGTGCTAGTGGTTTGGATTATACGGGGGGGCCGTACCAAGAGACCCAGTACTTC.

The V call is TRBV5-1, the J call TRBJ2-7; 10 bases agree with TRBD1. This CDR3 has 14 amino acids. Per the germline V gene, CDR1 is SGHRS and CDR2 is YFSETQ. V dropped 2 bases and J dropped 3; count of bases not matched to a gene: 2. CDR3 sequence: CASSLGQGGYEQYF. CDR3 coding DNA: TGCGCCAGCAGCTTAGGACAGGGGGGCTACGAGCAGTACTTC.